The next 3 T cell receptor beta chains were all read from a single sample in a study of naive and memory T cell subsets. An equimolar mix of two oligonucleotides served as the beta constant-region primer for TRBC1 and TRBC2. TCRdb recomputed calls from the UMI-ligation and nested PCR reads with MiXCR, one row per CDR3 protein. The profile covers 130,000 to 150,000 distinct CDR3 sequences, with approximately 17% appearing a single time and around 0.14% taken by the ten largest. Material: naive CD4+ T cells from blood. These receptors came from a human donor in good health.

CDR3 in DNA: TGTGCCAGCAGTTATGACAAAAGAGAGCAGTACTTC. This codes for CASSYDKREQYF. This chain uses TRBV28 with TRBJ2-7, with unresolved D. CDR1 is MDHEN, CDR2 SYDVKM, per germline. V shed 4 bases and J shed 7 bases, with 11 bases lying between them. This CDR3 is built from 12 residues.

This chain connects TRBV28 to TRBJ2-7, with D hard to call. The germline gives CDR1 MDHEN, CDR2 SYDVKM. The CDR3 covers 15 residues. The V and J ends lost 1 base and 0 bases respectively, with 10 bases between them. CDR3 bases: TGTGCCAGCAGTTTATACGCAGAGAGCTCCTACGAGCAGTACTTC. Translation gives CASSLYAESSYEQYF.

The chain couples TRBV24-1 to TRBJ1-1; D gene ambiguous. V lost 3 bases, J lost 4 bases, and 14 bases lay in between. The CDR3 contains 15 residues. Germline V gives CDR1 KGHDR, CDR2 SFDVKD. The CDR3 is CATSDAGPPGTEAFF. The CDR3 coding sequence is TGTGCCACCAGTGATGCCGGCCCCCCGGGCACTGAAGCTTTCTTT.